A single sample is the source of the 24 T cell receptor beta chains below, sequenced in a study of the immune and genomic landscape of osteosarcoma. Assay: immunoSEQ multiplex PCR; the TCRdb copy retains only in-frame clones and omits some. The sample holds 4,600 or so clones, roughly two thirds seen once. Poor-prognosis osteosarcoma patients supplied post-treatment primary, local recurrence and metastasis tumor specimens. The specimen sequenced was osteosarcoma tumor tissue from the femur. The source is a human donor with osteosarcoma.

This clone is medium-sized by share. The gene calls are TRBV11-3 and TRBJ2-7; D gene uncertain. V was cut by 5 bases and J by 6 bases, with 11 bases left in between. Germline values: CDR1 SGHNT, CDR2 YENEEA. This CDR3 is 12 amino acids long. CDR3 coding DNA: TGTGCCAGCAGCATGAGACATAGCGAGCAGTACTTC. This encodes CASSMRHSEQYF.

This chain links TRBV6-5 with TRBJ2-7; D ambiguous. This CDR3 has 15 amino acids. Germline V lookup: CDR1 MNHEY, CDR2 SVGAGI. V lost 2 bases and J lost 3, with 14 bases in between. The CDR3 spells CASSYGMRPHYEQYF. CDR3 in DNA: TGTGCCAGCAGTTACGGGATGAGACCTCACTACGAGCAGTACTTC.

This clone was seen a few times. V gene TRBV28 combines with J gene TRBJ2-7, with a tentative D call TRBD1 (6 bases). This CDR3 is built from 16 residues. Germline V CDR1 and CDR2: MDHEN, SYDVKM. V was cut by 3 bases and J by 3 bases, with 18 bases left in between. CDR3 residues: CASSFLTRGVDYEQYF. As DNA, the CDR3 is TGTGCCAGCAGTTTCCTAACCAGGGGAGTCGACTACGAGCAGTACTTC.

J is TRBJ2-5 and V is TRBV28, with 10 nucleotides matching TRBD1. Looked up from germline, CDR1 is MDHEN and CDR2 is SYDVKM. This CDR3 is built from 15 residues. V dropped 7 bases and J dropped 1; count of bases not matched to a gene: 6. DNA for the CDR3: TGTGCCAGCACTGACGGGACAGGGGTCCAAGAGACCCAGTACTTC. Translating gives CASTDGTGVQETQYF.

The chain combines TRBV4-3 with TRBJ2-7; D remains ambiguous. The ends were cut back, 0 bases at V and 4 bases at J, with 16 bases in the middle. Germline V gene sequence: CDR1 LGHNA, CDR2 YSLEER. The CDR3 has 16 amino acids. DNA of the CDR3: TGCGCCAGCAGCCAAGATACCACGACGTCTTCGTACGAGCAGTACTTC. This gives the protein CASSQDTTTSSYEQYF.

Relative to its sample, this clone is medium-sized. V and J are TRBV28 and TRBJ1-5; weak D call: TRBD1 (6 bases). The CDR3 is 16 amino acids. Trimming cost V 4 bases and J 4 bases, with 17 bases left between them. CDR1 MDHEN and CDR2 SYDVKM come from the germline V gene. This CDR3 is CASSSQRGGRNQPQHF. CDR3 nucleotides: TGTGCCAGCAGTTCCCAGAGAGGGGGTCGTAATCAGCCCCAGCATTTT. Together with reference TRBV28 and TRBJ1-5, the CDR3 gives the full variable domain: DVKVTQSSRYLVKRTGEKVFLECVQDMDHENMFWYRQDPGLGLRLIYFSYDVKMKEKGDIPEGYSVSREKKERFSLILESASTNQTSMYLCASSSQRGGRNQPQHFGDGTRLSIL.

The CDR3 coding sequence is TGTGCCAGCAGTGAAAAAAGGGGGCTAGGAGAAAAACTGTTTTTT. It codes for CASSEKRGLGEKLFF. The chain carries TRBV6-1 and TRBJ1-4; 7 nucleotides match TRBD1. Per the germline V gene, CDR1 is MNHNS and CDR2 is SASEGT. The CDR3 covers 15 residues. The ends lost 2 bases at V and 8 bases at J; junction bases unmatched: 8.

The chain employs TRBV28 and TRBJ1-5; maybe TRBD1 (5 bases). Germline loops: CDR1 MDHEN, CDR2 SYDVKM. The germline V and J ends were trimmed by 3 bases and 1 base, with 7 bases remaining between them. The CDR3 has 14 amino acids. The DNA of the CDR3 is TGTGCCAGCAGTTTTGGGGGAAGCAATCAGCCCCAGCATTTT. This translates into CASSFGGSNQPQHF.

The chain joins TRBV6-1 to TRBJ2-3, with D possibly TRBD1 on 5 matching bases. Germline V gene data show CDR1 as MNHNS and CDR2 as SASEGT. The CDR3 extends over 13 amino acids. The V end lost 6 bases, the J end lost 10 bases, and 17 bases lay between the germline ends. In nucleotides, the CDR3 is TGTGCCAGCAGGGCCGTCACCGAACAGGCGCAGTATTTT. Amino acid sequence: CASRAVTEQAQYF.

The rearrangement links TRBV6-6 to TRBJ2-3, with D hard to call. The CDR3 is 12 residues long. Per the germline V gene, CDR1 is MNHNY and CDR2 is SVGAGI (reference sequence). The germline V and J ends were trimmed by 1 base and 5 bases, with 4 bases remaining between them. CDR3 amino acids: CASSYLKDTQYF. The CDR3 nucleotides read TGTGCCAGCAGTTACTTAAAAGATACGCAGTATTTT.

This clone was seen more than once but under ten times. The chain is built from TRBV6-6 and TRBJ1-5; 7 bases align to TRBD1. Losses at the gene ends were 5 bases for V and 2 bases for J; bases not matched to a gene: 3. The CDR3 has 14 amino acids. Germline-derived CDR1 and CDR2 are MNHNY and SVGAGI (reference sequence). The CDR3 spells CASSQGTGNQPQHF. In DNA form, the CDR3 reads TGTGCCAGCAGTCAGGGGACAGGCAATCAGCCCCAGCATTTT.

The chain uses TRBV7-9 and TRBJ2-1, with no clear D. Per the germline V gene, CDR1 is SEHNR and CDR2 is FQNEAQ (reference sequence). The CDR3 is made up of 16 amino acids. V lost 5 bases, J lost 6 bases, and 20 bases lay in between. The CDR3 nucleotides are TGTGCCAGCAGCCAATCAAGAGAAAGACGACGCAATGAGCAGTTCTTC. Its protein product is CASSQSRERRRNEQFF.

The chain employs TRBV5-6 and TRBJ2-5; D remains ambiguous. Looked up from germline, CDR1 is SGHDT and CDR2 is YYEEEE. The CDR3 contains 11 residues. V shed 4 bases and J shed 2 bases, with 3 bases lying between them. Here the CDR3 DNA reads TGTGCCAGCAGCCTTCAAGAGACCCAGTACTTC. This codes for CASSLQETQYF.

The chain combines TRBV10-3 with TRBJ2-2, with 12 bases lining up with TRBD2. CDR1 is ENHRY and CDR2 is SYGVKD in the germline V gene. The CDR3 extends over 15 amino acids. The V segment lost 6 bases and the J segment 4 bases; nucleotides outside the gene matches: 3. The CDR3 nucleotides are TGTGCCATCAGCGGACTAGCGGGACTCACCGGGGAGCTGTTTTTT. It yields the protein CAISGLAGLTGELFF.

CDR3 bases: TGCGCCAGCAGCTTTGTCCCAGGACGCTATGGCTACACCTTC. Translation gives CASSFVPGRYGYTF. The gene calls are TRBV5-1 and TRBJ1-2; no definite D call. Germline CDR1 SGHRS, CDR2 YFSETQ. V lost 2 bases, J lost 4 bases, and 12 bases lay in between. The CDR3 extends over 14 amino acids.

The chain combines TRBV2 with TRBJ2-5; 10 nucleotides match TRBD2. The CDR3 length is 14 residues. Germline V gives CDR1 SNHLY, CDR2 FYNNEI. Unmatched junction bases numbered 6, after V lost 7 bases and J lost 4 bases. DNA for the CDR3: TGTGCCAGCAATTACATAGCGGGAGGAGAGACCCAGTACTTC. It yields the protein CASNYIAGGETQYF.

This rearrangement joins TRBV7-2 to TRBJ2-1, with D unresolved. Trimming left V 3 bases short and J 4 bases short, with 7 bases between. The CDR3 spans 13 residues. CDR1 and CDR2 from the germline V gene are SGHTA and FQGNSA. The CDR3 DNA is TGTGCCAGCAGCTTTAATCGTTACAATGAGCAGTTCTTC. As protein: CASSFNRYNEQFF.

This chain uses TRBV4-3 with TRBJ2-1; a possible D gene is TRBD2 (5 bases). Germline V gene data show CDR1 as LGHNA and CDR2 as YSLEER. V lost 1 base and J lost 8, with 12 bases in between. CDR3 size: 14 residues. This chain's CDR3 is CASSQAGRTDEQFF. Here the CDR3 DNA reads TGCGCCAGCAGCCAAGCGGGGAGAACGGATGAGCAGTTCTTC.

This clone has a single count. The genes are TRBV2 and TRBJ2-7; D is tentatively TRBD1 or TRBD2 (5 bases each). CDR1 and CDR2 (germline): SNHLY, FYNNEI. V lost 4 bases and J lost 3, with 25 bases in between. There are 18 residues in the CDR3. Here the CDR3 DNA reads TGTGCCAGCAGTGTGTTGGGTCGGGGTCTGGCGGACATCTACGAGCAGTACTTC. It is translated as CASSVLGRGLADIYEQYF. Based on the CDR3 plus reference TRBV2 and TRBJ2-7, the full variable domain is EPEVTQTPSHQVTQMGQEVILRCVPISNHLYFYWYRQILGQKVEFLVSFYNNEISEKSEIFDDQFSVERPDGSNFTLKIRSTKLEDSAMYFCASSVLGRGLADIYEQYFGPGTRLTVT.

The rearrangement links TRBV29-1 to TRBJ2-1, with D possibly being TRBD1 (7 bases). In germline, CDR1 is SQVTM, CDR2 ANQGSEA. The CDR3 runs 14 residues. V was trimmed by 6 bases and J by 7 bases, leaving 19 bases between them. The chain's CDR3 is CSVVLRGAINEQFF. CDR3 in DNA: TGCAGCGTAGTACTCAGGGGGGCGATTAATGAGCAGTTCTTC.

J is TRBJ2-3 and V is TRBV6-5, with D hard to call. Per the germline V gene, CDR1 is MNHEY and CDR2 is SVGAGI. V was shortened by 4 bases and J by 2 bases, with 13 bases between the two germline ends. CDR3 length equals 15 residues. CDR3 region: CASSSQDTHTDTQYF. The CDR3 DNA follows: TGTGCCAGCAGTTCACAAGACACACACACAGATACGCAGTATTTT.

J is TRBJ2-7 and V is TRBV4-3; D gene unclear. The CDR3 covers 13 residues. Germline CDR1 LGHNA, CDR2 YSLEER. V was shortened by 4 bases and J by 3 bases, with 10 bases between the two germline ends. CDR3 residues: CASSPSDGYEQYF. The DNA of the CDR3 is TGCGCCAGCAGCCCTTCGGACGGCTACGAGCAGTACTTC.

The J gene is TRBJ2-2, the V gene TRBV6-1; no reliable D call. The V gene's germline CDR1 is MNHNS and CDR2 SASEGT. The CDR3 covers 14 residues. The germline V and J ends were trimmed by 4 bases and 0 bases, with 6 bases remaining between them. The CDR3 bases are TGTGCCAGCAGTGTTTTCCCGAACACCGGGGAGCTGTTTTTT. Protein product: CASSVFPNTGELFF.

The rearrangement uses TRBV6-1 and TRBJ2-7; 9 nucleotides align to TRBD2. The CDR3 extends over 18 amino acids. V was clipped by 2 bases and J by 0 bases; unmatched bases: 11. The germline V gene has CDR1 MNHNS and CDR2 SASEGT. The CDR3 sequence: CASSESRWVAGASYEQYF. The CDR3 nucleotides are TGTGCCAGCAGTGAATCCAGATGGGTAGCGGGGGCCTCCTACGAGCAGTACTTC.